A single T cell receptor beta chain is shown here with its context. In germline, CDR1 is SGHAT, CDR2 FQNNGV. Trimming took 0 bases from V and 7 from J; bases not matched to a gene: 10. The CDR3 runs to 17 residues. Categorization into cohorts depended on clinical history that participants reported. Sequencing used immunoSEQ multiplex PCR; TCRdb keeps in-frame clones, though not all of them. The table records fewer than 350,000 clones, under 95% of them present only once. This entry belongs to a study of blood T cell repertoires in COVID-19. Overall study: T cells, B-cell-depleted T cells, or PBMCs provided the cDNA or gDNA that served as material.

The sequenced material came from PBMCs or T cells enriched from blood (not recorded which). The chain is built from TRBV11-2 and TRBJ2-1, with 9 bases matching TRBD2. This sequence originates from a woman between 40 and 50 years old with acute COVID-19. CDR3 coding DNA: TGTGCCAGCAGCTTAGATCTCGCGGGAGGGATCCGGAATGAGCAGTTCTTC. Its translation: CASSLDLAGGIRNEQFF.